These 25 T cell receptor beta chains share one sample of origin, sequenced in a study of technical replicates of blood from a few donors. Clones were read by immunoSEQ multiplex PCR, and TCRdb kept only the in-frame ones, dropping some. Of 95,000 to 100,000 clones listed, 96% are singletons. The sequencing input was T cells isolated from PBMCs. These TCRs come from a human donor in good health.

This clone was detected a few times. The V gene is TRBV19, the J gene TRBJ2-7; 11 bases agree with TRBD1. The CDR3 spans 14 residues. V shed 5 bases and J 4 bases; nucleotides not matched to a gene: 4. CDR1 LNHDA and CDR2 SQIVND come from the germline V gene (reference sequence). In DNA form, the CDR3 reads TGTGCCAGTAGTCCCGGACAGGGGGCGTACGAGCAGTACTTC. Protein: CASSPGQGAYEQYF.

The chain joins TRBV5-8 to TRBJ1-2; TRBD1 matches 9 bases. The germline V gene encodes CDR1 SGHTS and CDR2 YDEGEE. After removal of 4 bases from V and 4 bases from J, the junction contained 2 bases not matched to a gene. The CDR3 is made up of 13 amino acids. CDR3 protein: CASSTGGGYGYTF. In DNA form, the CDR3 reads TGTGCCAGCAGCACAGGGGGCGGCTATGGCTACACCTTC.

The chain combines TRBV2 with TRBJ2-7, with a weak D call TRBD1 (6 bases). V gave up 4 bases and J gave up 3 bases, with 7 bases separating them. Germline loops: CDR1 SNHLY, CDR2 FYNNEI. This CDR3 is built from 12 residues. The CDR3 nucleotides are TGTGCCAGCAGTGGGGGACACTACGAGCAGTACTTC. Its protein is CASSGGHYEQYF.

J is TRBJ1-1 and V is TRBV7-9; 10 bases are a match to TRBD1. Germline values: CDR1 SEHNR, CDR2 FQNEAQ (reference sequence). This CDR3 region has 15 residues. Losses at the gene ends were 1 base for V and 5 bases for J; bases not matched to a gene: 4. CDR3 residues: CASSLGGTGATEAFF. CDR3 DNA: TGTGCCAGCAGCTTAGGGGGGACAGGGGCGACTGAAGCTTTCTTT.

V and J are TRBV30 and TRBJ2-5; TRBD1 is a possible D gene (5 bases). Germline-derived CDR1 and CDR2 are GTSNPN and SVGIG (reference sequence). V dropped 2 bases and J dropped 4 bases, with 5 bases sitting between them. The CDR3 runs 11 residues. CDR3 residues: CAWSQGETQYF. The CDR3 DNA reads TGTGCCTGGAGTCAGGGAGAGACCCAGTACTTC.

This clone has more than one count but fewer than ten. V and J are TRBV5-1 and TRBJ1-1, with 8 bases that match TRBD1. Germline V gene sequence: CDR1 SGHRS, CDR2 YFSETQ. V lost 10 bases and J lost 1; bases outside the gene matches: 6. This CDR3 has 13 residues. The CDR3 sequence is CACTGTGNTEAFF. CDR3 in DNA: TGCGCCTGCACCGGGACAGGGAACACTGAAGCTTTCTTT. Full variable domain (outside the CDR3, taken from reference TRBV5-1 and TRBJ1-1): KAGVTQTPRYLIKTRGQQVTLSCSPISGHRSVSWYQQTPGQGLQFLFEYFSETQRNKGNFPGRFSGRQFSNSRSEMNVSTLELGDSALYLCACTGTGNTEAFFGQGTRLTVV.

This rearrangement joins TRBV7-6 to TRBJ2-1; 10 nucleotides match TRBD2. The CDR3 totals 18 residues. The J segment lost 6 bases and the V segment lost 1 base, leaving 12 bases of the junction unmatched. CDR1 SGHVS and CDR2 FNYEAQ come from the germline V gene. For the CDR3, the DNA is TGTGCCAGCAGCTTAGGTCCCCCGGAAGCGGGAGGGGCCAATGAGCAGTTCTTC. The encoded protein is CASSLGPPEAGGANEQFF. Full variable domain (remainder filled in from reference TRBV7-6 and TRBJ2-1): GAGVSQSPRYKVTKRGQDVALRCDPISGHVSLYWYRQALGQGPEFLTYFNYEAQQDKSGLPNDRFSAERPEGSISTLTIQRTEQRDSAMYRCASSLGPPEAGGANEQFFGPGTRLTVL.

The chain recombines TRBV2 with TRBJ2-1; 8 nucleotides match TRBD2. V shed 5 bases and J 8 bases; nucleotides not matched to a gene: 5. This CDR3 contains 13 residues. CDR1 SNHLY and CDR2 FYNNEI come from the germline V gene. The CDR3 spells CASSWTSNYEQFF. CDR3 DNA sequence: TGTGCCAGCAGTTGGACTAGCAACTATGAGCAGTTCTTC.

The chain recombines TRBV11-3 with TRBJ2-5; 11 nucleotides align to TRBD1. V was pared by 3 bases and J by 5 bases, with 8 bases of the junction left unmatched. This CDR3 is 16 amino acids long. Germline V gene data show CDR1 as SGHNT and CDR2 as YENEEA. The CDR3 here is CASSLGGQGAWETQYF. The DNA for the CDR3 is TGTGCCAGCAGCTTGGGCGGACAGGGGGCATGGGAGACCCAGTACTTC.

The rearrangement joins TRBV9 to TRBJ1-4; D possibly corresponds to TRBD1 (5 bases). Germline values: CDR1 SGDLS, CDR2 YYNGEE. Trimming took off 0 bases at V and 6 bases at J, with 9 bases between the two ends. The CDR3 runs 14 residues. The CDR3 sequence is CASSVVGGDEKLFF. The CDR3 coding sequence is TGTGCCAGCAGCGTAGTAGGAGGGGATGAAAAACTGTTTTTT.

This clone was seen only once. The rearrangement uses TRBV6-1 and TRBJ2-7; the D gene is possibly TRBD1 (6 bases). Trimming stripped 7 bases from V and 1 base from J, with 11 bases between. The CDR3 loop spans 13 amino acids. Germline V gene lookup returns CDR1 MNHNS and CDR2 SASEGT. CDR3 region: CASTSGQSYEQYF. DNA of the CDR3: TGTGCCAGCACTTCCGGACAGTCCTACGAGCAGTACTTC.

The chain links TRBV27 to TRBJ2-2, with D possibly being TRBD2 (6 bases). CDR1 is MNHEY, CDR2 SMNVEV, per germline (reference sequence). The CDR3 loop spans 17 amino acids. The V end lost 5 bases, the J end lost 5 bases, and 21 bases lay between the germline ends. Here the CDR3 reads CASSRPGTPMGTGELFF. CDR3 nucleotides: TGTGCCAGCAGTCGCCCCGGGACTCCGATGGGGACCGGGGAGCTGTTTTTT.

The gene calls are TRBV25-1 and TRBJ1-4, with 10 positions matching TRBD1. CDR3 length: 16 residues. V trimming: 4 bases; J trimming: 7 bases; junction bases outside the gene matches: 9. Germline-derived CDR1 and CDR2 are MGHDK and SYGVNS. CDR3 region: CASSGTARQGAEKLFF. The CDR3 region has the DNA TGTGCCAGCAGTGGAACCGCCCGACAGGGGGCTGAAAAACTGTTTTTT.

The chain recombines TRBV7-3 with TRBJ1-5; the D gene is possibly TRBD1 (6 bases). The germline CDR1 and CDR2 sequences are SGHTA and FQGTGA. The CDR3 is 13 residues long. Trimming removed 6 bases at V and 7 bases at J, with 13 bases between. The CDR3 DNA is TGTGCCAGCAGTCTCTCAGGGGAACAGCCCCAGCATTTT. It is translated as CASSLSGEQPQHF.

The V call is TRBV5-1, the J call TRBJ1-2; D remains ambiguous. The germline V gene encodes CDR1 SGHRS and CDR2 YFSETQ. This CDR3 is built from 13 residues. The V and J ends lost 0 bases and 4 bases respectively, with 7 bases between them. The CDR3 DNA sequence: TGCGCCAGCAGCTTGGGCCTGAGCTATGGCTACACCTTC. Translated: CASSLGLSYGYTF. Variable domain in full (rest from reference TRBV5-1 and TRBJ1-2): KAGVTQTPRYLIKTRGQQVTLSCSPISGHRSVSWYQQTPGQGLQFLFEYFSETQRNKGNFPGRFSGRQFSNSRSEMNVSTLELGDSALYLCASSLGLSYGYTFGSGTRLTVV.

The genes are TRBV7-8 and TRBJ1-2; 7 nucleotides line up with TRBD1. V dropped 8 bases and J dropped 5; count of bases not matched to a gene: 8. The CDR3 totals 13 residues. Germline V gene lookup returns CDR1 SGHVS and CDR2 FQNEAQ. The chain's CDR3 is CASSLRDSYGYTF. The CDR3 nucleotides are TGTGCCAGCTCCCTACGGGACAGTTATGGCTACACCTTC.

The chain employs TRBV7-9 and TRBJ1-1, with D unresolved. Per the germline V gene, CDR1 is SEHNR and CDR2 is FQNEAQ (reference sequence). The V end lost 1 base, the J end lost 7 bases, and 7 bases lay between the germline ends. The CDR3 sequence is 12 residues long. The CDR3 DNA reads as TGTGCCAGCAGCTTAGGACAAAATGAAGCTTTCTTT. Amino acids: CASSLGQNEAFF. The full variable domain, its missing parts supplied by reference TRBV7-9 and TRBJ1-1, is DTGVSQNPRHKITKRGQNVTFRCDPISEHNRLYWYRQTLGQGPEFLTYFQNEAQLEKSRLLSDRFSAERPKGSFSTLEIQRTEQGDSAMYLCASSLGQNEAFFGQGTRLTVV.

The chain recombines TRBV18 with TRBJ2-1, with D unresolved. The CDR3 covers 13 residues. V lost 2 bases to trimming and J lost 4 bases, with 6 bases between them. Looked up from germline, CDR1 is KGHSH and CDR2 is LQKENI. For the CDR3, the DNA is TGTGCCAGCTCACCATTGAGGTACAATGAGCAGTTCTTC. Amino acids: CASSPLRYNEQFF.

This chain uses TRBV19 with TRBJ2-1; perhaps TRBD1 as D (5 bases). CDR1 is LNHDA, CDR2 SQIVND, per germline (reference sequence). This CDR3 region has 16 residues. Trimming stripped 6 bases from V and 4 bases from J, with 19 bases between. CDR3 protein: CASSLVGLVPYNEQFF. The CDR3 nucleotides read TGTGCCAGTAGCTTAGTGGGGCTAGTCCCATACAATGAGCAGTTCTTC. Filled out from reference TRBV19 and TRBJ2-1, the complete variable domain reads DGGITQSPKYLFRKEGQNVTLSCEQNLNHDAMYWYRQDPGQGLRLIYYSQIVNDFQKGDIAEGYSVSREKKESFPLTVTSAQKNPTAFYLCASSLVGLVPYNEQFFGPGTRLTVL.

The rearrangement uses TRBV6-1 and TRBJ2-7; D may be TRBD1 (6 bases). V lost 0 bases, J lost 0 bases, and 12 bases lay in between. Germline V lookup: CDR1 MNHNS, CDR2 SASEGT. This CDR3 contains 16 residues. The CDR3 DNA reads TGTGCCAGCAGTGAAGCAATAGGACAGAGCTCCTACGAGCAGTACTTC. It yields the protein CASSEAIGQSSYEQYF.

The chain recombines TRBV28 with TRBJ2-7; perhaps TRBD2 as D (5 bases). Germline V gene sequence: CDR1 MDHEN, CDR2 SYDVKM. The CDR3 has 13 residues. The V and J ends lost 5 bases and 2 bases respectively, with 10 bases between them. Here the CDR3 reads CASSNTGTYEQYF. The CDR3 nucleotides are TGTGCCAGCAGTAATACCGGGACCTACGAGCAGTACTTC. Filled out from reference TRBV28 and TRBJ2-7, the complete variable domain reads DVKVTQSSRYLVKRTGEKVFLECVQDMDHENMFWYRQDPGLGLRLIYFSYDVKMKEKGDIPEGYSVSREKKERFSLILESASTNQTSMYLCASSNTGTYEQYFGPGTRLTVT.

This rearrangement joins TRBV2 to TRBJ2-5; D not resolved. Germline CDR1 and CDR2: SNHLY and FYNNEI. The length of the CDR3 is 12 residues. V dropped 5 bases and J dropped 3 bases, with 7 bases sitting between them. The CDR3 DNA reads TGTGCCAGCAGTAAAACAGAAGAGACCCAGTACTTC. Translation: CASSKTEETQYF.

This clone was recorded once. The V call is TRBV7-2, the J call TRBJ1-2, with D perhaps TRBD1 (5 bases). The CDR3 consists of 17 residues. Per the germline V gene, CDR1 is SGHTA and CDR2 is FQGNSA. Trimming took 3 bases from V and 0 from J, leaving 17 bases between them. CDR3 amino acids: CASSFLAGGVTNYGYTF. In DNA, the CDR3 is TGTGCCAGCAGCTTCCTGGCGGGGGGGGTGACTAACTATGGCTACACCTTC.

This clone has more than one count but fewer than ten. The gene calls are TRBV2 and TRBJ1-5, with TRBD1 matching 7 bases. The CDR3 spans 16 residues. Looked up from germline, CDR1 is SNHLY and CDR2 is FYNNEI. V gave up 6 bases and J gave up 3 bases; unmatched junction bases: 11. The CDR3 region is CASRLTQGVYNQPQHF. Written as DNA, the CDR3 is TGTGCCAGCAGATTGACTCAGGGGGTATACAATCAGCCCCAGCATTTT.

The chain uses TRBV28 and TRBJ2-4; 10 nucleotides agree with TRBD2. Germline trimming cut 5 bases from V and 1 base from J; bases unmatched to any gene: 11. The germline V gene has CDR1 MDHEN and CDR2 SYDVKM. There are 18 residues in the CDR3. The CDR3 loop reads CASSPPTGLAAAKNIQYF. CDR3 nucleotides: TGTGCCAGCAGTCCTCCCACCGGACTAGCGGCTGCCAAAAACATTCAGTACTTC.